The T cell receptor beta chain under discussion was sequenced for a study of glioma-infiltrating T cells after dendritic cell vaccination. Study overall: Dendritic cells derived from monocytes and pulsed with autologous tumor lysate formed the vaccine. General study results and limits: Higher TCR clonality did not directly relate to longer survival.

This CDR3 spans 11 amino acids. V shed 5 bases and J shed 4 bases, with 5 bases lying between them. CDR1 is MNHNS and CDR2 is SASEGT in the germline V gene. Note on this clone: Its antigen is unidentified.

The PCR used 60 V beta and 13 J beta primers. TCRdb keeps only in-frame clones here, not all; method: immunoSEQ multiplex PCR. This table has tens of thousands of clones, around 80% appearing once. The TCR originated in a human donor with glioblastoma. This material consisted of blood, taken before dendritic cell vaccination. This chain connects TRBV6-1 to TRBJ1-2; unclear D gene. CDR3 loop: CASSPLYGYTF. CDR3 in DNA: TGTGCCAGCAGTCCCCTCTATGGCTACACCTTC.